Described below is a single TCR beta chain sequence and its context. What it recognizes is unknown. This sequence may be a read error, since a much larger clone differs from it by one base. Tagging with unique molecular identifiers was a feature of the TCR beta cDNA libraries. It was from approximately 0.91 to 9.4 million T cells that some 470,000 cDNA molecules came. TCRdb redid the calling of the PCR reads with MiXCR, one entry per CDR3 protein. The table lists roughly 170,000 distinct CDR3 sequences, roughly 30% of them singletons. This entry comes from a study of post-analysis software for immune sequencing data. The overall study: As for disease course, relapsing-remitting, secondary progressive and progressive-relapsing multiple sclerosis were all included. General study findings and limits: F measure showed strong co-clustering of same-batch samples. When compared against controls, multiple sclerosis patients showed significantly lower normalized Chao1 diversity. Patients used roughly five TRBV segments, including TRBV5-6, TRBV5-1 and TRBV20-1, more often than controls.

The CDR3 is 13 amino acids. Per the germline V gene, CDR1 is LGHDT and CDR2 is YNNKEL (reference sequence). Input material: blood. The rearrangement links TRBV3-1 to TRBJ1-2, with D possibly being TRBD1 (6 bases). The sequence derives from a girl aged 5-17 years with multiple sclerosis. The CDR3 DNA sequence: TGTGCCAGCAGCCAAGATTCGACGGGGGGCTGCACCTTC. It yields the protein CASSQDSTGGCTF.